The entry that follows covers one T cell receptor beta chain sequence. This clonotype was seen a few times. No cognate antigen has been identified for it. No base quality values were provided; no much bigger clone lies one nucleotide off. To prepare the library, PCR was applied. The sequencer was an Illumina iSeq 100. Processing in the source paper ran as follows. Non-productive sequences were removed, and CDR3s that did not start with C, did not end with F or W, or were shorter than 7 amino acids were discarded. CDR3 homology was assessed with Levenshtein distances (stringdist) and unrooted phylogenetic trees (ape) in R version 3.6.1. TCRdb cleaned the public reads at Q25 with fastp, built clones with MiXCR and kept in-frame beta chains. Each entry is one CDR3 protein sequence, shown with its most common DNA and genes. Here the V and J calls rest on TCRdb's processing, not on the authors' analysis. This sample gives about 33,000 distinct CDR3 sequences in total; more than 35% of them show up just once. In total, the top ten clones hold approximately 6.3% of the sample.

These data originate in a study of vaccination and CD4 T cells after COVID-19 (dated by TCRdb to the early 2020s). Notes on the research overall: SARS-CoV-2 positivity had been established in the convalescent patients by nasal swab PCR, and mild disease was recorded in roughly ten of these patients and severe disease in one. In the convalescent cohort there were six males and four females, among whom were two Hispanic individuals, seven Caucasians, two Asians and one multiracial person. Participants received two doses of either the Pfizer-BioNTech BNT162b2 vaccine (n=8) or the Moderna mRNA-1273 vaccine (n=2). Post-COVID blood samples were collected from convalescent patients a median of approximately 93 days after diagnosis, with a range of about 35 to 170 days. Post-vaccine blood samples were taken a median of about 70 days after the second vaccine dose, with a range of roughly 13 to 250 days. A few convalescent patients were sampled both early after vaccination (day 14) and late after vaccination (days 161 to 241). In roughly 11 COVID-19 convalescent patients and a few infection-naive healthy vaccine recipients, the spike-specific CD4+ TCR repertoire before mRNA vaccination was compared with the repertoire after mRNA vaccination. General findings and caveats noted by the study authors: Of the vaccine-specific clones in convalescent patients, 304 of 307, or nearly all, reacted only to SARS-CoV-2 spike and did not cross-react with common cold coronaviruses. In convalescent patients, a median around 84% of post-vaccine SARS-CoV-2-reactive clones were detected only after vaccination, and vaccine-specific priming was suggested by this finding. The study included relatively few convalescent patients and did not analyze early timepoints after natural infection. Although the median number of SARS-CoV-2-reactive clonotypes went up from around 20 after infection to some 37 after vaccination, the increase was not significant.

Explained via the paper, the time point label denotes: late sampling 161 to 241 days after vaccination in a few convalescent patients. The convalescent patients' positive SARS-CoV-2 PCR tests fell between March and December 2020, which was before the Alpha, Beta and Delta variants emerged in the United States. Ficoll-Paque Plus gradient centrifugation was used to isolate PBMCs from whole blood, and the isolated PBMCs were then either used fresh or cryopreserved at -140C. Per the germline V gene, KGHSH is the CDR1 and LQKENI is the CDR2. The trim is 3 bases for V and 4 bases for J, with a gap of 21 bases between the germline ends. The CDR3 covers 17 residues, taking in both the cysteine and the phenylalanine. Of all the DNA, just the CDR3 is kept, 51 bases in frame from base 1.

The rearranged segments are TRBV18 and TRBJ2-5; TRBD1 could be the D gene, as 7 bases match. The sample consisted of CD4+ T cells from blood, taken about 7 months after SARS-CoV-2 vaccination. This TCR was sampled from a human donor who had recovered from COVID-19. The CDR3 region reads CASSPRGAGQQGETQYF. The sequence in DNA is TGTGCCAGCTCACCGCGCGGGGCGGGACAGCAGGGAGAGACCCAGTACTTC.